These 23 T cell receptor beta chains were sequenced from one sample in a study of T-cell reconstitution after alpha-beta-depleted transplantation in children. Unique molecular identifiers were used to barcode this TCRbeta library. Using its own MiXCR run on the PCR reads, TCRdb lists one record per CDR3 protein. Of about 110,000 distinct CDR3 sequences detected, approximately 10% appear once; the ten largest clones hold less than 40%. The sample in question was PBMCs, obtained before TCRalphabeta/CD19-depleted stem cell transplant. The receptor set was obtained from a boy aged 2 to 10 with acute lymphoblastic leukemia, due to receive a stem cell transplant.

This clonotype was observed at least ten times. This chain links TRBV20-1 with TRBJ2-5; the match to TRBD2 covers 14 bases. The germline CDR1 and CDR2 sequences are DFQATT and SNEGSKA (reference sequence). CDR3 size: 14 residues. J was trimmed by 4 bases and V by 6 bases; bases with no gene match: 4. CDR3 nucleotides: TGCAGTGCCTCCGGACTAGCGGGAGGAGAGACCCAGTACTTC. Its translation is CSASGLAGGETQYF.

The J gene is TRBJ2-7, the V gene TRBV7-9; 7 nucleotides line up with TRBD1. Germline CDR1 and CDR2: SEHNR and FQNEAQ (reference sequence). This CDR3 spans 14 amino acids. J gave up 0 bases and V 5 bases, and 4 bases lay outside the gene matches. CDR3 DNA sequence: TGTGCCAGCAGCCGGGGACAGACCTCCTACGAGCAGTACTTC. Translated: CASSRGQTSYEQYF.

Concerning this clonotype itself: A junction end diverges from the germline sequence, so it may reflect a read error. The chain carries TRBV3-1 and TRBJ2-1; 9 bases match TRBD2. The CDR3 is made up of 17 amino acids. In germline, CDR1 is LGHDT, CDR2 YNNKEL (reference sequence). The CDR3 protein is CVSSQGLYSGSGYEQFF. CDR3 nucleotides: TGTGTCAGCAGCCAAGGTCTCTATAGCGGGAGTGGCTATGAGCAGTTCTTC.

This clonotype was recorded a few times. This sequence joins TRBV12-3 or TRBV12-4 and TRBJ1-2; unclear D gene. The CDR3 spans 12 residues. The V end lost 1 base, the J end lost 7 bases, and 7 bases lay between the germline ends. The CDR3 DNA is TGTGCCAGCAGTTTAGGCACCTCTGGCTACACCTTC. Protein product: CASSLGTSGYTF.

The chain uses TRBV20-1 and TRBJ2-7; TRBD1 matches 12 bases. The germline V gene has CDR1 DFQATT and CDR2 SNEGSKA (reference sequence). The length of the CDR3 is 14 residues. V shed 4 bases and J 6 bases; nucleotides not matched to a gene: 7. Written as DNA, the CDR3 is TGCAGTGCTACCGGGACAGGGGGCCAGGGCGAGCAGTACTTC. Residues: CSATGTGGQGEQYF.

This clonotype was counted between two and nine times. The rearrangement uses TRBV12-3 or TRBV12-4 and TRBJ1-5; D perhaps matches TRBD1 (6 bases). The ends were cut back, 0 bases at V and 2 bases at J, with 8 bases in the middle. This CDR3 spans 15 amino acids. CDR3 sequence (DNA): TGTGCCAGCAGTTTAGCGGGGGCGGGCAATCAGCCCCAGCATTTT. This sequence encodes CASSLAGAGNQPQHF.

This clonotype was observed at least ten times. The chain couples TRBV19 to TRBJ2-1; 7 nucleotides match TRBD2. Unmatched junction bases numbered 10, after V lost 5 bases and J lost 6 bases. The germline CDR1 and CDR2 sequences are LNHDA and SQIVND (reference sequence). This CDR3 has 15 amino acids. In DNA, the CDR3 is TGTGCCAGTAGTCACCGGACTAGGGGCGGCAATGAGCAGTTCTTC. Residues: CASSHRTRGGNEQFF. Full variable domain (rest looked up from reference TRBV19 and TRBJ2-1): DGGITQSPKYLFRKEGQNVTLSCEQNLNHDAMYWYRQDPGQGLRLIYYSQIVNDFQKGDIAEGYSVSREKKESFPLTVTSAQKNPTAFYLCASSHRTRGGNEQFFGPGTRLTVL.

This clonotype occurred a few times. V usage is TRBV5-5 and J usage is TRBJ2-6; 8 bases are shared with TRBD1. Germline CDR1 is SGHKS and CDR2 is YYEKEE (reference sequence). The ends lost 4 bases at V and 4 bases at J; junction bases unmatched: 7. CDR3 length: 16 amino acids. The CDR3 nucleotides are TGTGCCAGCAGCAAGCCGACAGGGGCCGGGGCCAACGTCCTGACTTTC. Its protein product is CASSKPTGAGANVLTF.

This clonotype showed up just a few times. This chain joins TRBV20-1 and TRBJ2-1; D is uncertain. This CDR3 spans 15 amino acids. Trimming shortened V by 3 bases and J by 0 bases, and 12 bases separated the two germline ends. Germline CDR1 and CDR2: DFQATT and SNEGSKA (reference sequence). CDR3 coding DNA: TGCAGTGCTAGGAATCTGCGCGGCTCCTACAATGAGCAGTTCTTC. Its translation is CSARNLRGSYNEQFF.

This clonotype has more than one count but fewer than ten. This chain joins TRBV20-1 and TRBJ2-7; TRBD2 matches 9 bases. V trimming: 6 bases; J trimming: 1 base; junction bases outside the gene matches: 7. Germline assignment: CDR1 DFQATT and CDR2 SNEGSKA (reference sequence). The CDR3 has 14 residues. DNA for the CDR3: TGCAGTGCGAGAAGAGCGGGAGGATCCTACGAGCAGTACTTC. Translation: CSARRAGGSYEQYF.

This clonotype showed up just a few times. The V and J genes are TRBV6-1 and TRBJ2-1, with D possibly matching TRBD2 (5 bases). The CDR3 has 17 amino acids. Germline V lookup: CDR1 MNHNS, CDR2 SASEGT. Trimming removed 6 bases from V and 0 bases from J, with 18 bases in between. The DNA for the CDR3 is TGTGCCAGCAGCCCCGACCTTGCGGGCAGCTCCTACAATGAGCAGTTCTTC. Translation: CASSPDLAGSSYNEQFF.

This clonotype has a count of ten or more. The CDR3, as DNA: TGTGCCAGCCGTACGGACAGGAACTATGGCTACACCTTC. Protein sequence: CASRTDRNYGYTF. This chain uses TRBV12-3 or TRBV12-4 with TRBJ1-2, with 7 bases that match TRBD1. The CDR3 is 13 residues long. J was trimmed by 2 bases and V by 8 bases; bases with no gene match: 5.

This clonotype was recorded many times. The chain combines TRBV20-1 with TRBJ2-1, with 7 positions matching TRBD2. Per germline, CDR1 DFQATT and CDR2 SNEGSKA (reference sequence). The CDR3 has 14 residues. With 5 bases clipped from V and 0 bases from J, the junction kept 4 bases outside the gene matches. CDR3 nucleotides: TGCAGTGCTGCCGGCGGGAGCTCCTACAATGAGCAGTTCTTC. Amino acids: CSAAGGSSYNEQFF.

V and J are TRBV29-1 and TRBJ1-2; D remains unclear. CDR3 size: 16 residues. The germline V gene has CDR1 SQVTM and CDR2 ANQGSEA. V was trimmed by 2 bases and J by 0 bases, leaving 16 bases between them. The CDR3 here is CSVEFRFGSSNYGYTF. CDR3 nucleotide sequence: TGCAGCGTTGAATTTAGGTTCGGCAGCTCTAACTATGGCTACACCTTC.

This clonotype occurred many times. J is TRBJ2-1 and V is TRBV4-2; 10 nucleotides agree with TRBD2. The V and J ends lost 0 bases and 6 bases, in that order; junction bases with no gene match: 11. The CDR3 covers 18 residues. CDR1 is LGHNA, CDR2 YNFKEQ, per germline. CDR3 sequence: CASSQDGASGSRFNEQFF. The CDR3 bases are TGTGCCAGCAGCCAAGATGGGGCTAGCGGGAGTCGGTTCAATGAGCAGTTCTTC.

Ten or more counts support this clonotype. The chain couples TRBV7-8 to TRBJ2-7; 11 nucleotides align to TRBD2. V was pared by 5 bases and J by 2 bases, with 5 bases of the junction left unmatched. Germline loops: CDR1 SGHVS, CDR2 FQNEAQ. This CDR3 is 15 amino acids long. CDR3 protein: CASSHGTSGAYEQYF. The DNA for the CDR3 is TGTGCCAGCAGCCACGGGACTAGCGGAGCCTACGAGCAGTACTTC.

This clonotype has only a few counts. The rearrangement uses TRBV5-6 and TRBJ1-3; TRBD1 matches at 8 bases. Germline CDR1 SGHDT, CDR2 YYEEEE. The CDR3 has 16 amino acids. Trimming at V came to 4 bases and at J to 5 bases, leaving 11 bases not matched to a gene. This CDR3 is CASSQISGQGRNTIYF. Here the CDR3 DNA reads TGTGCCAGCAGCCAAATATCAGGACAGGGAAGAAACACCATATATTTT.

This clonotype was seen a few times. The CDR3 protein is CASSWQGFTEKLFF. The CDR3 nucleotides read TGCGCCAGCAGCTGGCAGGGGTTCACGGAAAAACTGTTTTTT. This rearrangement joins TRBV5-1 to TRBJ1-4, with TRBD1 as a possible D gene (6 bases). The CDR3 covers 14 residues. In germline, CDR1 is SGHRS, CDR2 YFSETQ. The ends were cut back, 3 bases at V and 8 bases at J, with 14 bases in the middle.

There are a few counts of this clonotype. J is TRBJ2-5 and V is TRBV6-1, with 10 nucleotides matching TRBD2. The CDR3 has 14 residues. Germline V gene data show CDR1 as MNHNS and CDR2 as SASEGT. The V gene end was trimmed by 10 bases and the J gene end by 5 bases; junction bases not matched to a gene: 10. This CDR3 reads CATQAGGPGETQYF. Written as DNA, the CDR3 is TGTGCCACCCAAGCGGGAGGGCCTGGGGAGACCCAGTACTTC.

This clonotype has more than one count but fewer than ten. The rearrangement uses TRBV20-1 and TRBJ2-1, with D possibly matching TRBD2 (6 bases). The CDR3 extends over 14 amino acids. V was cut by 6 bases and J by 4 bases, with 16 bases left in between. CDR1 is DFQATT and CDR2 is SNEGSKA in the germline V gene (reference sequence). CDR3 protein: CSAERRRGYNEQFF. For the CDR3, the DNA is TGCAGTGCGGAGCGGAGGCGGGGTTACAATGAGCAGTTCTTC.

This clonotype has a handful of counts. The V and J genes are TRBV20-1 and TRBJ1-1, with 8 bases fitting TRBD1. Germline values: CDR1 DFQATT, CDR2 SNEGSKA (reference sequence). There are 13 residues in the CDR3. J was trimmed by 3 bases and V by 8 bases; bases with no gene match: 8. CDR3 sequence: CSLRQGRYTEAFF. The CDR3, as DNA: TGCAGTTTGAGACAGGGGAGGTACACTGAAGCTTTCTTT.

This clonotype was counted a few times. The chain uses TRBV5-1 and TRBJ2-3; D gene unclear. The V and J ends lost 4 bases and 4 bases respectively, with 16 bases between them. This CDR3 has 15 amino acids. Germline loops: CDR1 SGHRS, CDR2 YFSETQ. CDR3 sequence (DNA): TGCGCCAGCAGCCCGGGTAGTGGTGTGGCAGATACGCAGTATTTT. Translated: CASSPGSGVADTQYF. The complete variable domain, with remaining parts taken from reference TRBV5-1 and TRBJ2-3, reads KAGVTQTPRYLIKTRGQQVTLSCSPISGHRSVSWYQQTPGQGLQFLFEYFSETQRNKGNFPGRFSGRQFSNSRSEMNVSTLELGDSALYLCASSPGSGVADTQYFGPGTRLTVL.

This clonotype was counted a few times. V gene TRBV20-1 combines with J gene TRBJ2-2; 9 bases align to TRBD1. The CDR3 runs 15 residues. The germline CDR1 and CDR2 sequences are DFQATT and SNEGSKA (reference sequence). Trimming removed 3 bases from V and 4 bases from J; junction bases left unmatched: 6. In nucleotides, the CDR3 is TGCAGTGCTAGCGGACAGGGGTTCGTCACCGGGGAGCTGTTTTTT. Translated: CSASGQGFVTGELFF.